This T cell receptor beta chain stems from a study of T-cell reconstitution after alpha-beta-depleted transplantation in children. Study-level points and caveats: A year post-transplant, T-cell counts and diversity derived mostly from newly produced T cells. The study reportedly traced alpha-beta T cells about two months after transplant to several hundred expanded graft clones. The high TCRbeta diversity at day 60 in some patients came from surviving recipient T cells and thymic progenitors.

Looked up from germline, CDR1 is SGHVT and CDR2 is SQSDAQ. With 1 base removed from V and 7 bases from J, the gap between germline ends came to 10 bases. This CDR3 contains 13 residues. This clonotype was observed a handful of times. Its antigen is unknown. Unique molecular identifiers were incorporated during preparation of the TCRbeta library. In TCRdb, the PCR reads were re-called with MiXCR into one record per CDR3 protein. The table lists about 78,000 distinct CDR3 sequences, 11% to 15% of them singletons, with less than 35% in the top ten. This receptor was obtained from a male patient aged 2-15 years who had a stem cell transplant for acute lymphoblastic leukemia, so the T cells may come from the graft donor. The sequences come from PBMCs, mostly from graft donor cells, collected 180 days after TCRalphabeta/CD19-depleted stem cell transplant. The rearrangement joins TRBV7-4 to TRBJ1-2; D is ambiguous. The CDR3 DNA is TGTGCCAGCAGCTTAGGGGGTCGGTGTGGCTACACCTTC. Amino acid sequence: CASSLGGRCGYTF.